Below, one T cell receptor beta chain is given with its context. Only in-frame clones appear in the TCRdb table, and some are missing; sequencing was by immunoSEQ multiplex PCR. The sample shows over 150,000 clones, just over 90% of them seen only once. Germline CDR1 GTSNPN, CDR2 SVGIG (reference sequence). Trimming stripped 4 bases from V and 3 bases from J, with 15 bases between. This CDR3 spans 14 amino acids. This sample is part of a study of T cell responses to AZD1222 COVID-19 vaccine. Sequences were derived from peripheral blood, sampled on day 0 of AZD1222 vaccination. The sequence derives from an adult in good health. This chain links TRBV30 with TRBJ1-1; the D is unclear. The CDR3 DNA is TGTGCCTGGAAAGGTATCTTGAGCTACACTGAAGCTTTCTTT. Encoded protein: CAWKGILSYTEAFF.